Listed here are 10 T cell receptor beta chains from one sample, sequenced in a study of T-cell memory formation after mild COVID-19. MiXCR, run by TCRdb on the 5' RACE reads, gives a single entry per CDR3 protein. The repertoire holds more than 300,000 distinct CDR3 sequences, with 20% to 25% as singletons. The specimen was PBMCs or a T cell subset sorted from them (not recorded which). The receptors come from a man aged 18-30 years who had mild COVID-19 (a few samples of this study predate the infection). Cell type and time point are not known.

In this sample, this clonotype turned up a few times. V is TRBV14 and J is TRBJ1-4, with D unresolved. The CDR3 sequence is 15 residues long. CDR1 is SGHDN and CDR2 is FVKESK in the germline V gene. V lost 2 bases, J lost 7 bases, and 14 bases lay in between. CDR3 loop: CASSQISRTSEKLFF. The CDR3 bases are TGTGCCAGCAGCCAAATCTCTCGAACGTCTGAAAAACTGTTTTTT.

The chain uses TRBV7-2 and TRBJ2-1; 11 positions agree with TRBD2. Germline lookup yields CDR1 SGHTA and CDR2 FQGNSA. Germline trimming cut 5 bases from V and 0 bases from J; bases unmatched to any gene: 6. CDR3 length: 17 residues. In DNA, the CDR3 is TGTGCCAGCAGCGACACTAGCGGGGGCAGCTCCTACAATGAGCAGTTCTTC. Translated: CASSDTSGGSSYNEQFF.

J is TRBJ1-1 and V is TRBV3-1; the D is unclear. The germline V gene encodes CDR1 LGHDT and CDR2 YNNKEL (reference sequence). Trimming left V 4 bases short and J 0 bases short, with 9 bases between. The CDR3 is 14 amino acids. The CDR3, as DNA: TGTGCCAGCAGCCCCGGCGCCTTGAACACTGAAGCTTTCTTT. Its translation: CASSPGALNTEAFF.

The chain employs TRBV3-1 and TRBJ2-5, with D perhaps matching TRBD1 or TRBD2 (5 bases each). The CDR3 sequence is 14 residues long. The germline CDR1 and CDR2 sequences are LGHDT and YNNKEL (reference sequence). V shed 5 bases and J shed 5 bases, with 15 bases lying between them. CDR3 in amino acids: CASSSAGSLETQYF. As DNA, the CDR3 is TGTGCCAGCAGCTCAGCAGGGAGTTTGGAGACCCAGTACTTC.

This clonotype was detected a few times. The chain has TRBV29-1 and TRBJ2-7, with TRBD2 as a possible D gene (6 bases). Germline V CDR1 and CDR2: SQVTM, ANQGSEA. The CDR3 contains 15 residues. Trimming pared 0 bases from V and 3 bases from J, leaving 15 bases between. The CDR3 bases are TGCAGCGTTGAAGATCCAGCGGGCCTCCTCTACGAGCAGTACTTC. Translated, it gives CSVEDPAGLLYEQYF.

This clonotype was detected a few times. This chain uses TRBV12-3 or TRBV12-4 with TRBJ2-1; 8 nucleotides line up with TRBD1. The V gene end was trimmed by 2 bases and the J gene end by 8 bases; junction bases not matched to a gene: 5. This CDR3 region has 14 residues. The CDR3 loop is CASSLNRGFDEQFF. The CDR3 DNA sequence: TGTGCCAGCAGTTTAAACAGGGGGTTCGATGAGCAGTTCTTC.

This clonotype was recorded a few times. V usage is TRBV6-6 and J usage is TRBJ1-5, with D unresolved. The CDR3 consists of 12 residues. Between the trimmed V and J ends, which lost 7 bases and 4 bases, there was a span of 8 bases. Per germline, CDR1 MNHNY and CDR2 SVGAGI (reference sequence). As DNA, the CDR3 is TGTGCCAGCAATGACGGTAATCAGCCCCAGCATTTT. It codes for CASNDGNQPQHF.

The rearrangement joins TRBV10-3 to TRBJ2-5; 10 bases line up with TRBD1. The J segment lost 4 bases and the V segment lost 6 bases, leaving 2 bases of the junction unmatched. The CDR3 has 13 residues. Germline V gene lookup returns CDR1 ENHRY and CDR2 SYGVKD. CDR3 in DNA: TGTGCCATCAGCCGGGACAGGGGAGAGACCCAGTACTTC. Its protein product is CAISRDRGETQYF.

This clonotype occurred a few times. V gene TRBV7-8 combines with J gene TRBJ1-5; D ambiguous. CDR1 SGHVS and CDR2 FQNEAQ come from the germline V gene. Trimming stripped 2 bases from V and 4 bases from J, with 9 bases between. CDR3 length equals 14 residues. This chain's CDR3 is CASSLRRENQPQHF. In DNA, the CDR3 is TGTGCCAGCAGCTTACGACGGGAAAATCAGCCCCAGCATTTT.

The chain recombines TRBV5-4 with TRBJ2-5; a possible D gene is TRBD2 (8 bases). Trimming took 4 bases from V and 5 from J, leaving 24 bases between them. Looked up from germline, CDR1 is SGHNT and CDR2 is YYREEE (reference sequence). This CDR3 has 17 residues. CDR3 sequence reads: CASSPTGGGDLRETQYF. The CDR3 DNA is TGTGCCAGCAGCCCGACGGGAGGGGGCGATCTTAGGGAGACCCAGTACTTC.